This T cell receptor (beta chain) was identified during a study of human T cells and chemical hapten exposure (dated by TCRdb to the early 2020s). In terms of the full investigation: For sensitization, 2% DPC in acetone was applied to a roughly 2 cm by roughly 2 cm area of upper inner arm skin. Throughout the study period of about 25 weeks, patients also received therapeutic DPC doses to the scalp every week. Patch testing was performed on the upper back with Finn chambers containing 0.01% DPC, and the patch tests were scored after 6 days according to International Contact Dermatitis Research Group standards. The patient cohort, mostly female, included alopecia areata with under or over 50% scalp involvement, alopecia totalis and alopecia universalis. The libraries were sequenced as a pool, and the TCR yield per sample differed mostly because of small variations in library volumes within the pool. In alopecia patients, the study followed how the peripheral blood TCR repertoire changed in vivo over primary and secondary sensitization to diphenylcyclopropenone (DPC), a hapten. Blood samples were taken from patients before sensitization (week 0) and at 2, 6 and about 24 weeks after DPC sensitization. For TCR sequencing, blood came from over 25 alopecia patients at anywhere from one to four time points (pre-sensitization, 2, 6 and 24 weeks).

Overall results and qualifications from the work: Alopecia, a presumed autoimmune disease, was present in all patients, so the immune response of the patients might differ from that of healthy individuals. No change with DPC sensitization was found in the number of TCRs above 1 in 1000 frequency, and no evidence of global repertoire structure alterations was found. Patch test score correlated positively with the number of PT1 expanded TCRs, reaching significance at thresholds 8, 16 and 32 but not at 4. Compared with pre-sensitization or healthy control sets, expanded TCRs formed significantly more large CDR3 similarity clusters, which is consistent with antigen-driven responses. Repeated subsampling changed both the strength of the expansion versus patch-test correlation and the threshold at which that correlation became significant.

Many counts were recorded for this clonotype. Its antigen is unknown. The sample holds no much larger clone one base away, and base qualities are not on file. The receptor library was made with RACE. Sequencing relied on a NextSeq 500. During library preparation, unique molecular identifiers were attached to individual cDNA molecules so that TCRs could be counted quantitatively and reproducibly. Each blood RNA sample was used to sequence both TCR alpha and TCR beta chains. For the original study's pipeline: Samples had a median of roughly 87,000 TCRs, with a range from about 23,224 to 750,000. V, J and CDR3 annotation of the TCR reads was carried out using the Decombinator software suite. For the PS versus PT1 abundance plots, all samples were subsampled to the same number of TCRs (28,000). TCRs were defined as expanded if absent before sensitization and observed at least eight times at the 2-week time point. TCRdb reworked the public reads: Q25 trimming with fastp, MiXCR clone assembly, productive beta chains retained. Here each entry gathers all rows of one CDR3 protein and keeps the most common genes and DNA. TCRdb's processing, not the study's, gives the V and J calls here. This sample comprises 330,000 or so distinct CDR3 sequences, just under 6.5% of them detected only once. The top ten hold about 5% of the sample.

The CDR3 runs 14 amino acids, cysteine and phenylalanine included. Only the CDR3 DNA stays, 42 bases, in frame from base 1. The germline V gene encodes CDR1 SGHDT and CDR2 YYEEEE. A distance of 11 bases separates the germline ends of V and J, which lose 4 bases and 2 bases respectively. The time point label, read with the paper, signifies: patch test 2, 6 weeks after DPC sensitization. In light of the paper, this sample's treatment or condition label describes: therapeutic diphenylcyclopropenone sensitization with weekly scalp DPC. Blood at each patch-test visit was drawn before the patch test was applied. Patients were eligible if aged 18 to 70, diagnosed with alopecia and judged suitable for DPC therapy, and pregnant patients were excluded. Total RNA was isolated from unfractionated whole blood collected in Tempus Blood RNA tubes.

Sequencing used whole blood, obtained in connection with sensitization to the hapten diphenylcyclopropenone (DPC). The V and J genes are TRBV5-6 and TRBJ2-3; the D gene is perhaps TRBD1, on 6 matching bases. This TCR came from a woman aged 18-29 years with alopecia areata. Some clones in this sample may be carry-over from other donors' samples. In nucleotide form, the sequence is TGTGCCAGCAGCCCGGGACAAAACACAGATACGCAGTATTTT. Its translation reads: CASSPGQNTDTQYF.